This TCR beta chain stems from a study of identical twins. From the 5' RACE reads, TCRdb called clonotypes with MiXCR, one entry per CDR3 protein. The sample lists fewer than 800,000 distinct CDR3 sequences; around 7.5% were seen once. This clonotype showed up many times. From germline, CDR1 is SQVTM and CDR2 ANQGSEA. Trimming removed 3 bases from V and 5 bases from J, with 10 bases in between. The CDR3 consists of 13 residues. This sample was also put to use in a study of yellow fever vaccine responses in identical twins.

The clonotype comes from a woman younger than 30 in good health. Specimen: PBMCs. The chain combines TRBV29-1 with TRBJ2-2; D gene ambiguous. This CDR3 is CSVEFGFTGELFF. The CDR3 DNA sequence: TGCAGCGTTGAGTTTGGATTTACCGGGGAGCTGTTTTTT.